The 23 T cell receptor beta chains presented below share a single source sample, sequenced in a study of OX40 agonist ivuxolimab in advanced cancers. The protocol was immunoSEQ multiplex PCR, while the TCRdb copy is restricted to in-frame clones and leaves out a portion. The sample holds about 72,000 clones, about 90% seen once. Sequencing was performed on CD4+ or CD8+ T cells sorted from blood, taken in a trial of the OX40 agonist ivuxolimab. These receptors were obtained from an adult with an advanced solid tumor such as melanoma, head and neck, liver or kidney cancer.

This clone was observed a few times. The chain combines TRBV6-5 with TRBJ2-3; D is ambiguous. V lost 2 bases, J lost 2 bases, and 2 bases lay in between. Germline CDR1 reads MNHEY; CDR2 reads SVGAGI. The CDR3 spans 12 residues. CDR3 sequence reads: CASSYDTDTQYF. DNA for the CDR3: TGTGCCAGCAGTTACGACACAGATACGCAGTATTTT.

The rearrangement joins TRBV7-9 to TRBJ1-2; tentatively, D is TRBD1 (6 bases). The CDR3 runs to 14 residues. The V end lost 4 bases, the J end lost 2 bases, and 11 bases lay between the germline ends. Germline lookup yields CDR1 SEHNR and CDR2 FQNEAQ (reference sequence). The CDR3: CASSSDRKNYGYTF. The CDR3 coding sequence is TGTGCCAGCAGCTCGGACAGAAAGAACTATGGCTACACCTTC.

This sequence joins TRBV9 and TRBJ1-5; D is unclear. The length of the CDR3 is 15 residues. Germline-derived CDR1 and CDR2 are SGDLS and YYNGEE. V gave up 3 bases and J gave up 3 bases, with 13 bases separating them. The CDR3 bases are TGTGCCAGCAGCGCGAACGACGGTTTCAATCAGCCCCAGCATTTT. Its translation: CASSANDGFNQPQHF.

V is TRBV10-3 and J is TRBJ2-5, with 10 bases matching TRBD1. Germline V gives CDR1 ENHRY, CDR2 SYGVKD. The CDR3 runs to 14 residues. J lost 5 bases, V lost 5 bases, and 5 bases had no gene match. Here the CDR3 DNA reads TGTGCCATCAGTCAGAGGACAGGGGGGGAGACCCAGTACTTC. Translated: CAISQRTGGETQYF.

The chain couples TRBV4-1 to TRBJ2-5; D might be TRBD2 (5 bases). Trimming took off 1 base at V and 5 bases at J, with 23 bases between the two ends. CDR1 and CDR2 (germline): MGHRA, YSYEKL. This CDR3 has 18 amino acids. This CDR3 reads CASSQGLSSGALGETQYF. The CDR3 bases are TGCGCCAGCAGCCAAGGTCTTTCGAGCGGAGCCTTAGGGGAGACCCAGTACTTC.

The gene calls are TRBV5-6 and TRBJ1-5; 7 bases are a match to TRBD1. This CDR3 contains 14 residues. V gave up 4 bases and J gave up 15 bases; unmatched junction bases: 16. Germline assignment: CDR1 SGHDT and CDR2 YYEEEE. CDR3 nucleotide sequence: TGTGCCAGCAGCAGCGGGACAGCTAAACTAATTCTGCATTTT. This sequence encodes CASSSGTAKLILHF.

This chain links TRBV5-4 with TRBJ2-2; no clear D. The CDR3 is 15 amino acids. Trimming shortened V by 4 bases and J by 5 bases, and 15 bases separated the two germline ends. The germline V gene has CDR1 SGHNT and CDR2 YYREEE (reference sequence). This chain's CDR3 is CASSRQRTGTGELFF. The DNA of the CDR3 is TGTGCCAGCAGCCGACAAAGGACCGGAACCGGGGAGCTGTTTTTT.

The CDR3 protein is CASSPTGTGNQETQYF. CDR3 DNA sequence: TGTGCCAGCAGTCCAACCGGGACAGGGAACCAAGAGACCCAGTACTTC. The J gene is TRBJ2-5, the V gene TRBV28, with 9 bases lining up with TRBD1. The CDR3 covers 16 residues. Germline CDR1 and CDR2: MDHEN and SYDVKM. Trimming took 5 bases from V and 0 from J; bases not matched to a gene: 7.

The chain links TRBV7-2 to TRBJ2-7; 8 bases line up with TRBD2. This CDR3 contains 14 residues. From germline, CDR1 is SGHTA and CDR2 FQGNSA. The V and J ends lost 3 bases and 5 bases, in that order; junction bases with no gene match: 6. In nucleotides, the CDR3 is TGTGCCAGCAGCTTCTGGACTAGCTTCCACGAGCAGTACTTC. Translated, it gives CASSFWTSFHEQYF.

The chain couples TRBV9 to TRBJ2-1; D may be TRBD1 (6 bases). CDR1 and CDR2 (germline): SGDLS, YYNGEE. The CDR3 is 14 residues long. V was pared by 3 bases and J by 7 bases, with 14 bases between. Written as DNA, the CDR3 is TGTGCCAGCAGCGAGGGGGAGAGCCATAATGAGCAGTTCTTC. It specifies CASSEGESHNEQFF.

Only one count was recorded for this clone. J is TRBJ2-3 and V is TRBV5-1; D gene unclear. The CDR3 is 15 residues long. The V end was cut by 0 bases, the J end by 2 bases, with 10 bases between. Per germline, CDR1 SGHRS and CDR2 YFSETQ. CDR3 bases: TGCGCCAGCAGCTTGGGTCAACTCATCACAGATACGCAGTATTTT. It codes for CASSLGQLITDTQYF.

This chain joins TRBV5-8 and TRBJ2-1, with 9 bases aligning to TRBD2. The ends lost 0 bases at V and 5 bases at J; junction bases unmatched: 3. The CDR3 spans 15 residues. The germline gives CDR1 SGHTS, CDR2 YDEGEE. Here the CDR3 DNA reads TGTGCCAGCAGCTTGGGGATAGCGGGAGACAATGAGCAGTTCTTC. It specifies CASSLGIAGDNEQFF. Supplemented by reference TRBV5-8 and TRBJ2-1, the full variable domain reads EAGVTQSPTHLIKTRGQQATLRCSPISGHTSVYWYQQALGLGLQFLLWYDEGEERNRGNFPPRFSGRQFPNYSSELNVNALELEDSALYLCASSLGIAGDNEQFFGPGTRLTVL.

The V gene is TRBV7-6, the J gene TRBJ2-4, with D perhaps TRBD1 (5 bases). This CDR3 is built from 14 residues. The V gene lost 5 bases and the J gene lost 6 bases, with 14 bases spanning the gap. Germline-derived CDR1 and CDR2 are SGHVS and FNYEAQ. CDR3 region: CASSAGSMGNIQYF. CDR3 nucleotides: TGTGCCAGCAGCGCAGGGTCAATGGGAAACATTCAGTACTTC.

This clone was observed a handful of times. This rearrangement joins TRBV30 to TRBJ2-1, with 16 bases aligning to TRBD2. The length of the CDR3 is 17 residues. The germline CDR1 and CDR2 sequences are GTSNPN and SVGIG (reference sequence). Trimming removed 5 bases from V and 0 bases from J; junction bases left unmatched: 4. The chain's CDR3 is CAWEGLAGGSSYNEQFF. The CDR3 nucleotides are TGTGCCTGGGAGGGACTAGCGGGGGGGAGCTCCTACAATGAGCAGTTCTTC.

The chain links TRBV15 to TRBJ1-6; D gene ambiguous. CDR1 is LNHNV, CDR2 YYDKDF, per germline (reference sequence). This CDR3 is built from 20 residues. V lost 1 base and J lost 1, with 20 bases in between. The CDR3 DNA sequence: TGTGCCACCAGCAGAGTCTGGGTTCTGGGGAGTCGTTCCTATAATTCACCCCTCCACTTT. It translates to CATSRVWVLGSRSYNSPLHF.

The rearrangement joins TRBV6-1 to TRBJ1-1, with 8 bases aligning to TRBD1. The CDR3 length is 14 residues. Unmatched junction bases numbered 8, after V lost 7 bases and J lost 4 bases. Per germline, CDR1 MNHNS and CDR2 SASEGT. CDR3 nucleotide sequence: TGTGCCAGCAATAACAGGGGGTGGGGCACTGAAGCTTTCTTT. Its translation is CASNNRGWGTEAFF.

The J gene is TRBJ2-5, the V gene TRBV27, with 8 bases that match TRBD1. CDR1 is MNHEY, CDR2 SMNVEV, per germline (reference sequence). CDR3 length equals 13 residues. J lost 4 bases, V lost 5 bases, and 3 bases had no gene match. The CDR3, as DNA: TGTGCCAGCAGTATTGGACAGGGAGAGACCCAGTACTTC. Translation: CASSIGQGETQYF.

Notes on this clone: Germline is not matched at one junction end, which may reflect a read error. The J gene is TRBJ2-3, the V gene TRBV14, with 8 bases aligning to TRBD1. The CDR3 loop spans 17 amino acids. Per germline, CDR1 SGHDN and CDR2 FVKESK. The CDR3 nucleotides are TGTGCCAACAGCCAAGGATTACAGGGGGTTAGCACAGATACGCAGTATTTT. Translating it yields CANSQGLQGVSTDTQYF.

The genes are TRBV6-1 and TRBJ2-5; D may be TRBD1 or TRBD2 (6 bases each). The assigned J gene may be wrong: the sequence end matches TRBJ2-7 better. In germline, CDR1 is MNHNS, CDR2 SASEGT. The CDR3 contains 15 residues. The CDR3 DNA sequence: TGTGCCAGCAGTGAAGCTGGCAGGGGAGGCTACGAGCAGTACTTC. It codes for CASSEAGRGGYEQYF.

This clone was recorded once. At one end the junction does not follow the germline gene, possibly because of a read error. CDR3 DNA: TGTGCCACCAGCACCAAAGCGGGACCCGAACGTGTCTTC. This sequence encodes CATSTKAGPERVF. The V call is TRBV15, the J call TRBJ2-1, with 7 bases matching TRBD2. The length of the CDR3 is 13 residues. CDR1 LNHNV and CDR2 YYDKDF come from the germline V gene (reference sequence).

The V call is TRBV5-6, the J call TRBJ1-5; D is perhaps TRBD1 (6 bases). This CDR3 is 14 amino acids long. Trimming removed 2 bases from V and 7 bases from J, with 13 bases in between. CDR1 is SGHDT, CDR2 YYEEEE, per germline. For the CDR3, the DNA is TGTGCCAGCAGCTTTAACAGGGCTAGCCAGCCCCAGCATTTT. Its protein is CASSFNRASQPQHF.

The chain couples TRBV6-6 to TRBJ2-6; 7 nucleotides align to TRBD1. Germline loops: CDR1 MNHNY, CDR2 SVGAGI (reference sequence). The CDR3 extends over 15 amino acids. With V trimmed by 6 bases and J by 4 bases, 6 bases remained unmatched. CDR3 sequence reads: CASRTTGVGANVLTF. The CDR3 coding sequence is TGTGCCAGCAGGACCACAGGGGTCGGGGCCAACGTCCTGACTTTC.

The CDR3 DNA is TGCGCCAGCAGCTTGATGCCTAGCGGGGGGGAGCACACCGGGGAGCTGTTTTTT. It codes for CASSLMPSGGEHTGELFF. The chain has TRBV5-1 and TRBJ2-2, with 12 bases that match TRBD2. The CDR3 contains 18 residues. Trimming at V came to 1 base and at J to 3 bases, leaving 7 bases not matched to a gene. CDR1 and CDR2 from the germline V gene are SGHRS and YFSETQ.